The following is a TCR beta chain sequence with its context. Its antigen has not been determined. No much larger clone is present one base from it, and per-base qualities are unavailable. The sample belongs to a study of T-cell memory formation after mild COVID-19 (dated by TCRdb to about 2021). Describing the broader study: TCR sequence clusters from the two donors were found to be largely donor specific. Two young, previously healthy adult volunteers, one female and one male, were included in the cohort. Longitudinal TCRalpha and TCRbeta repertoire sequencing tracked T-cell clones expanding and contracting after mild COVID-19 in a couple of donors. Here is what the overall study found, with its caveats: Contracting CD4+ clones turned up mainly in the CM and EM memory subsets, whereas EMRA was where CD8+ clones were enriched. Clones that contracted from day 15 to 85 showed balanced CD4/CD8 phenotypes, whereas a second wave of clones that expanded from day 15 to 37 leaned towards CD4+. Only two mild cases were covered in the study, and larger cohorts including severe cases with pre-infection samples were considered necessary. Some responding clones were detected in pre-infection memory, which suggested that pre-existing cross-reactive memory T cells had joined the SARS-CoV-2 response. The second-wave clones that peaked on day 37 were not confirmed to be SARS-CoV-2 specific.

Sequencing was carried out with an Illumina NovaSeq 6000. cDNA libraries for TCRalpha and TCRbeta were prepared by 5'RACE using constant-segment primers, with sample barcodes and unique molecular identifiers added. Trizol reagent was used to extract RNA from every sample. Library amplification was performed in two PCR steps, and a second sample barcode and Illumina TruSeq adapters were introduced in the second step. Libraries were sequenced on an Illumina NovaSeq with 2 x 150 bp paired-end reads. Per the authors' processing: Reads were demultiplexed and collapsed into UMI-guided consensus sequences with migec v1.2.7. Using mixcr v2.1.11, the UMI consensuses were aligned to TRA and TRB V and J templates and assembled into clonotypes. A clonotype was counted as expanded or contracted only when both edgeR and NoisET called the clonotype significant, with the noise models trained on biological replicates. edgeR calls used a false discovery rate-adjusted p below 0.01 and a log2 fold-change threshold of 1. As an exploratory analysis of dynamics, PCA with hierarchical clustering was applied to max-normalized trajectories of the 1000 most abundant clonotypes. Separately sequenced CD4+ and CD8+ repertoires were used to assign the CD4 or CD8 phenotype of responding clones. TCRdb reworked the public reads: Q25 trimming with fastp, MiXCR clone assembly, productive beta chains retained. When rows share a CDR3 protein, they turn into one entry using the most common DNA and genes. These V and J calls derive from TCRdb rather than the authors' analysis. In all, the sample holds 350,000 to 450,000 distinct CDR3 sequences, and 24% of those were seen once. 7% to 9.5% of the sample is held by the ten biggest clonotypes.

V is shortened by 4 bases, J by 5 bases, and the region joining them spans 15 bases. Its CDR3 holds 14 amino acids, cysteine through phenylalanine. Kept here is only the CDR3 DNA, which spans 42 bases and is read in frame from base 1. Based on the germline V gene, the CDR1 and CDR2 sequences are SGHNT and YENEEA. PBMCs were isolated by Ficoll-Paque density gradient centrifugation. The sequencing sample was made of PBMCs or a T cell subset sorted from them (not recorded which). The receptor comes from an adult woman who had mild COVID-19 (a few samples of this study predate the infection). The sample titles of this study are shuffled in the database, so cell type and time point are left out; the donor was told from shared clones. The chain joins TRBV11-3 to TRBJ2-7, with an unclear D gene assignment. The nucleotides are TGTGCCAGCAGCTCCCGCTTGGCCCCCCACGAGCAGTACTTC. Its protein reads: CASSSRLAPHEQYF.